These T cell receptor beta chains were read from a single sample in a study of T cell responses to AZD1222 COVID-19 vaccine. The repertoire was sequenced with immunoSEQ multiplex PCR; TCRdb's copy has only in-frame clones and lacks some. Here the sample spans approximately 68,000 clones, 70% to 90% being singletons. The source material was peripheral blood, sampled 28 days after the second dose of the MenACWY control vaccine. Every receptor here comes from an adult who received the MenACWY meningococcal vaccine as a control. Each CDR3 is given with its conserved first and last residue. A D gene is named only where the DNA matches it firmly. The size entry is marked missing in some rows and otherwise reads once, few, many or a size class.

>TRBJ1-3|TRBV28|few|NA
CASSWMPGGNTIYF
TGTGCCAGCAGTTGGATGCCGGGGGGAAACACCATATATTTT
>TRBJ2-7|TRBV27|NA|TRBD2
CASSLSATSVLEQYF
TGTGCCAGCAGTTTATCTGCGACTAGCGTCCTCGAGCAGTACTTC
>TRBJ1-6|TRBV2|NA|NA
CARGAPGERGSPLHF
TGTGCCAGGGGAGCCCCAGGGGAAAGGGGATCACCCCTCCACTTT
>TRBJ1-2|TRBV6-5|once|TRBD1
CASSYQGQDYGYTF
TGTGCCAGCAGTTACCAGGGACAGGACTATGGCTACACCTTC
>TRBJ2-4|TRBV4-3|NA|TRBD1
CASSQDGQGRAAKNIQYF
TGCGCCAGCAGCCAAGACGGACAGGGGAGGGCAGCCAAAAACATTCAGTACTTC
>TRBJ2-3|TRBV4-2|NA|TRBD2
CASSQVAGITDTQYF
TGTGCCAGCAGCCAAGTAGCGGGTATCACAGATACGCAGTATTTT
>TRBJ2-2|TRBV5-4|once|TRBD1
CASSTRQGGTGELFF
TGTGCCAGCAGCACCCGACAGGGGGGAACCGGGGAGCTGTTTTTT
>TRBJ2-5|TRBV2|NA|TRBD1
CASSREGTDQETQYF
TGTGCCAGCAGCCGGGAAGGGACAGACCAAGAGACCCAGTACTTC
>TRBJ2-2|TRBV7-2|NA|NA
CASSLVQGHGGELFF
TGTGCCAGCAGCTTAGTGCAGGGGCACGGCGGGGAGCTGTTTTTT
>TRBJ2-7|TRBV13|NA|NA
CASSFVEETYEQYF
TGTGCCAGCAGCTTTGTGGAAGAAACGTACGAGCAGTACTTC
>TRBJ2-1|TRBV7-9|NA|TRBD2
CASSRRGTSGRRYNEQFF
TGTGCCAGCAGCAGAAGAGGGACTAGCGGGAGGAGGTACAATGAGCAGTTCTTC
>TRBJ1-1|TRBV7-6|NA|NA
CASSLQAGTDRIEAFF
TGTGCCAGCAGCTTACAGGCCGGGACCGATCGAATTGAAGCTTTCTTT
>TRBJ1-2|TRBV2|NA|NA
CASAIDRNYGYTF
TGTGCCAGCGCCATAGACAGGAACTATGGCTACACCTTC
>TRBJ2-7|TRBV4-1|NA|NA
CASSQEGTPYEQYF
TGCGCCAGCAGCCAAGAAGGGACACCCTACGAGCAGTACTTC
>TRBJ2-4|TRBV6-2/TRBV6-3|NA|TRBD1
CASSSDRVGNIQYF
TGTGCCAGCAGTTCAGACAGGGTCGGAAACATTCAGTACTTC
>TRBJ2-1|TRBV10-3|NA|TRBD2
CAAQGSGAYNEQFF
TGTGCCGCCCAGGGCAGCGGGGCCTACAATGAGCAGTTCTTC
>TRBJ1-1|TRBV30|NA|NA
CAWSVTPGLRAEAFF
TGTGCCTGGAGTGTAACGCCGGGGCTTAGGGCTGAAGCTTTCTTT
>TRBJ2-6|TRBV5-1|NA|TRBD1
CASKQGTGASGANVLTF
TGCGCCAGCAAGCAGGGGACAGGGGCTTCTGGGGCCAACGTCCTGACTTTC
>TRBJ2-3|TRBV9|once|NA
CASSVLQGTDTQYF
TGTGCCAGCAGCGTGCTACAGGGCACAGATACGCAGTATTTT
>TRBJ1-2|TRBV28|NA|NA
CASLDGRIYGYTF
TGTGCCAGCCTAGACGGAAGAATCTATGGCTACACCTTC
>TRBJ2-1|TRBV28|NA|NA
CASSPPGSYNEQFF
TGTGCCAGCAGTCCCCCGGGGTCCTACAATGAGCAGTTCTTC
>TRBJ1-1|TRBV5-1|NA|TRBD1
CASSPGQGGKNTEAFF
TGCGCCAGCAGCCCTGGACAGGGAGGGAAGAACACTGAAGCTTTCTTT
>TRBJ2-5|TRBV28|once|NA
CASRLQETQYF
TGTGCCAGCAGGCTACAAGAGACCCAGTACTTC
>TRBJ2-2|TRBV19|NA|NA
CASSSSGTGELFF
TGTGCCAGTAGTAGTAGCGGCACCGGGGAGCTGTTTTTT
>TRBJ2-2|TRBV7-2|NA|NA
CASSPRGNTGELFF
TGTGCCAGCAGCCCCAGGGGTAACACCGGGGAGCTGTTTTTT
>TRBJ1-4|TRBV5-1|NA|NA
CASSLYPLEKLFF
TGCGCCAGCAGCTTGTACCCCCTTGAAAAACTGTTTTTT
>TRBJ2-1|TRBV7-2|NA|NA
CASSSPLTGLSPYNEQFF
TGTGCCAGCAGCTCCCCCCTCACGGGGCTGTCCCCCTACAATGAGCAGTTCTTC
>TRBJ1-2|TRBV5-1|NA|NA
CASSLDRVYGYTF
TGCGCCAGCAGCTTGGACAGGGTCTATGGCTACACCTTC
>TRBJ2-1|TRBV4-2|once|TRBD2
CASSRLAGGDDEQFF
TGTGCCAGCTCCCGACTAGCGGGGGGGGACGATGAGCAGTTCTTC
>TRBJ2-7|TRBV19|NA|NA
CASSRTAEWSSYEQYF
TGTGCCAGTAGCCGGACGGCCGAATGGAGCTCCTACGAGCAGTACTTC
>TRBJ2-1|TRBV11-3|NA|NA
CASSLGQSYNEQFF
TGTGCCAGCAGCTTAGGACAGTCCTACAATGAGCAGTTCTTC
>TRBJ1-2|TRBV7-9|NA|NA
CASSQDRRGYTF
TGTGCCAGCAGCCAGGACAGACGGGGCTACACCTTC
>TRBJ2-7|TRBV5-1|NA|TRBD1
CASSLDPGQGAYEQYF
TGCGCCAGCAGCTTGGACCCGGGACAGGGGGCCTACGAGCAGTACTTC
>TRBJ1-5|TRBV6-5|NA|NA
CASAWAGNQPQHF
TGTGCCAGCGCGTGGGCAGGGAATCAGCCCCAGCATTTT
>TRBJ1-6|TRBV7-3|NA|NA
CASSLLQGRESPLHF
TGTGCCAGCAGCTTACTCCAGGGAAGGGAATCACCCCTCCACTTT